This section outlines one T cell receptor beta chain sequence together with its context. Its antigen remains unidentified. No clone much larger than this one lies a single base away; base qualities are absent. Including the terminal cysteine and phenylalanine, the CDR3 comprises 15 residues. The read is trimmed to its CDR3 DNA, 45 bases read in frame from base 1. The V end loses 0 bases and the J end loses 6 bases, and a stretch of 14 bases separates them. As encoded in the germline V gene, CDR1 is KGHSH while CDR2 is LQKENI. The source of the sample is a study of radiotherapy plus CTLA-4 blockade in lung cancer (dated by TCRdb to between 2018 and 2020). Some background on the complete study: Among the enrolled patients, approximately 17% had an objective response, and about 31% reached disease control.

The library was prepared using the immunoSEQ multiplex PCR assay. This immuneACCESS table, as held by TCRdb, lists in-frame sequences with V and J called but not all clones. Of the missing ones, under half trace to an unresolved V gene in checked studies; the others have no known cause. The sample has fewer than 75,000 clones on record, roughly 91% of them singletons. 40% to 45% of the sample rests with the top ten. Overall study outcomes, separate from this receptor: The strongest predictors of response were reported to be early dynamic shifts in blood T cell clones along with a rise in serum interferon-beta following radiation. After treatment with radiotherapy and ipilimumab, TCR clones that originated in tumors expanded in peripheral blood.

The study tested focal radiation therapy combined with CTLA-4 blockade (ipilimumab) in patients with chemo-refractory metastatic non-small-cell lung cancer. This specimen consisted of peripheral blood, obtained from a patient treated with radiotherapy plus ipilimumab. This receptor was identified in a human donor with non-small cell lung cancer that progressed on radiotherapy plus ipilimumab. Recombination linked TRBV18 to TRBJ1-2; TRBD1 might be the D gene, on 5 matching bases. The CDR3 corresponds to CASSPPTRQSNGYTF. The DNA is as follows: TGTGCCAGCTCACCACCGACGAGACAGTCGAATGGCTACACCTTC.